Each of the 15 T cell receptor beta chains below was sequenced from the same sample in a study of neurological immune-mediated disorders. TCRdb redid the calling of the 5' RACE reads with MiXCR, one entry per CDR3 protein. The repertoire consists of under 45,000 distinct CDR3 sequences, with 9.5% to 15% occurring once and the leading ten covering around 1.3%. Material for sequencing was PBMCs. The receptors stem from a female donor in good health.

This clonotype came up many times. The chain is built from TRBV7-2 and TRBJ1-1, with 8 nucleotides matching TRBD1. V was clipped by 5 bases and J by 4 bases; unmatched bases: 6. The germline gives CDR1 SGHTA, CDR2 FQGNSA. The CDR3 totals 14 residues. As DNA, the CDR3 is TGTGCCAGCAGCCCGACAGGGGTGGCCACTGAAGCTTTCTTT. This encodes CASSPTGVATEAFF.

This clonotype appeared many times. The chain joins TRBV5-6 to TRBJ2-1; 8 positions match TRBD2. J lost 9 bases, V lost 0 bases, and 5 bases had no gene match. Germline V gives CDR1 SGHDT, CDR2 YYEEEE. The CDR3 has 14 residues. In DNA form, the CDR3 reads TGTGCCAGCAGCTTGGCCGGGACTAGGGCTGAGCAGTTCTTC. Encoded protein: CASSLAGTRAEQFF.

Many counts were recorded for this clonotype. The rearrangement joins TRBV5-5 to TRBJ2-7, with TRBD1 as a possible D gene (6 bases). In germline, CDR1 is SGHKS, CDR2 YYEKEE (reference sequence). The CDR3 covers 14 residues. Trimming shortened V by 7 bases and J by 0 bases, and 14 bases separated the two germline ends. The CDR3: CASAPDSYSYEQYF. CDR3 nucleotides: TGTGCCAGCGCCCCGGACAGTTACTCCTACGAGCAGTACTTC.

This clonotype has just one count. V usage is TRBV5-6 and J usage is TRBJ1-3; 7 bases are shared with TRBD1. Per germline, CDR1 SGHDT and CDR2 YYEEEE. This CDR3 region has 14 residues. Trimming removed 4 bases from V and 3 bases from J; junction bases left unmatched: 4. CDR3 DNA: TGTGCCAGCAGCCGAGACAGGGTTGGAAACACCATATATTTT. Translation: CASSRDRVGNTIYF. Combining the CDR3 with reference TRBV5-6 and TRBJ1-3 gives the whole variable domain DAGVTQSPTHLIKTRGQQVTLRCSPKSGHDTVSWYQQALGQGPQFIFQYYEEEERQRGNFPDRFSGHQFPNYSSELNVNALLLGDSALYLCASSRDRVGNTIYFGEGSWLTVV.

This clonotype occurred many times. The CDR3 sequence: CASSLDRDTEAFF. CDR3 in DNA: TGTGCCAGCAGCCTCGACAGGGACACTGAAGCTTTCTTT. The rearrangement links TRBV7-9 to TRBJ1-1; 7 nucleotides line up with TRBD1. The CDR3 is 13 amino acids. Germline values: CDR1 SEHNR, CDR2 FQNEAQ (reference sequence). V lost 5 bases and J lost 3; bases outside the gene matches: 3.

At least ten counts were recorded for this clonotype. The chain is built from TRBV5-1 and TRBJ1-1; D is unclear. CDR1 and CDR2 (germline): SGHRS, YFSETQ. The V end was cut by 0 bases, the J end by 1 base, with 7 bases between. The CDR3 extends over 14 amino acids. The CDR3 reads CASSLEYGNTEAFF. The CDR3, as DNA: TGCGCCAGCAGCTTGGAATATGGGAACACTGAAGCTTTCTTT.

This clonotype was counted many times. This chain links TRBV9 with TRBJ2-3; 8 nucleotides align to TRBD2. J gave up 6 bases and V 3 bases, and 6 bases lay outside the gene matches. The germline CDR1 and CDR2 sequences are SGDLS and YYNGEE. CDR3 size: 14 residues. CDR3 DNA: TGTGCCAGCAGCGCCGGGACTAGAAGGGATACGCAGTATTTT. The encoded protein is CASSAGTRRDTQYF.

This clonotype occurred many times. The chain carries TRBV4-2 and TRBJ2-2, with D tentatively TRBD2 (7 bases). The CDR3 has 16 residues. CDR1 and CDR2 (germline): LGHNA, YNFKEQ. Between the trimmed V and J ends, which lost 2 bases and 5 bases, there was a span of 15 bases. The CDR3 coding sequence is TGTGCCAGCAGCCAACAAGGGGGGGTGACGACCGGGGAGCTGTTTTTT. Encoded protein: CASSQQGGVTTGELFF.

This clonotype was counted at least ten times. The chain joins TRBV12-3 or TRBV12-4 to TRBJ1-2, with TRBD1 as a possible D gene (6 bases). Between the trimmed V and J ends, which lost 6 bases and 3 bases, there was a span of 11 bases. The CDR3 contains 13 residues. Here the CDR3 reads CASSRQDYYGYTF. CDR3 DNA: TGTGCCAGCAGCCGACAGGATTACTATGGCTACACCTTC.

This clonotype was detected only a few times. The genes are TRBV20-1 and TRBJ2-3; tentatively, D is TRBD2 (6 bases). Deletions cut 5 bases from V and 0 bases from J, with 12 bases between. Germline V lookup: CDR1 DFQATT, CDR2 SNEGSKA (reference sequence). CDR3 size: 14 residues. This CDR3 reads CSARSGTSTDTQYF. The DNA for the CDR3 is TGCAGTGCTCGTTCCGGGACTAGCACAGATACGCAGTATTTT.

At least ten counts were recorded for this clonotype. The rearrangement joins TRBV20-1 to TRBJ1-2, with 10 bases fitting TRBD1. The J segment lost 4 bases and the V segment lost 8 bases, leaving 10 bases of the junction unmatched. Germline CDR1 DFQATT, CDR2 SNEGSKA (reference sequence). This CDR3 has 14 residues. The CDR3 sequence: CSCRDRGSAYGYTF. The CDR3 nucleotides are TGCAGTTGCCGGGACAGGGGTTCAGCCTATGGCTACACCTTC.

This clonotype was detected many times. The rearrangement links TRBV5-1 to TRBJ2-2; D perhaps matches TRBD1 (5 bases). CDR3 length: 14 amino acids. Deletions cut 5 bases from V and 6 bases from J, with 14 bases between. Looked up from germline, CDR1 is SGHRS and CDR2 is YFSETQ. CDR3 amino acids: CASSIQGYPGELFF. The CDR3 DNA reads TGCGCCAGCAGTATCCAGGGATATCCCGGGGAGCTGTTTTTT.

This clonotype has at least ten counts. The genes are TRBV12-3 or TRBV12-4 and TRBJ2-7; D might be TRBD2 (6 bases). V gave up 5 bases and J gave up 0 bases, with 20 bases separating them. This CDR3 contains 17 residues. The CDR3 protein is CASSQWTGGIHSYEQYF. CDR3 in DNA: TGTGCCAGCAGTCAATGGACGGGCGGGATTCACTCCTACGAGCAGTACTTC.

This clonotype has a count of ten or more. The V gene is TRBV12-3 or TRBV12-4, the J gene TRBJ2-2; possibly TRBD1 for D (5 bases). The CDR3 is 16 residues long. Trimming removed 8 bases from V and 0 bases from J, with 16 bases in between. The chain's CDR3 is CASFPPGRANTGELFF. The CDR3 bases are TGTGCCAGCTTCCCCCCTGGCAGGGCGAACACCGGGGAGCTGTTTTTT.

This sequence joins TRBV20-1 and TRBJ2-2; the D gene is possibly TRBD1 (6 bases). There are 19 residues in the CDR3. V lost 3 bases and J lost 3, with 26 bases in between. Germline values: CDR1 DFQATT, CDR2 SNEGSKA (reference sequence). The CDR3 DNA is TGCAGTGCTAGGGATCCCCGGGACACGGCCTATGGGGACACCGGGGAGCTGTTTTTT. Protein product: CSARDPRDTAYGDTGELFF.